The 10 T cell receptor beta chains reported below all come from one sample, sequenced in a study of shared clonotypes between healthy human individuals. Sequencing used immunoSEQ multiplex PCR; TCRdb keeps in-frame clones, though not all of them. The sample has about 2 million clones, over 85% seen once. The sample was naive CD4+ T cells sorted from blood. Subset reported: CD45RA+ positively selected. The receptors shown here come from a man between 18 and 29 years old in good health.

The CDR3 reads CAWSGQGQQYF. CDR3 nucleotide sequence: TGTGCCTGGAGTGGTCAGGGCCAGCAGTACTTC. The chain uses TRBV30 and TRBJ2-7; maybe TRBD1 (5 bases). CDR1 and CDR2 (germline): GTSNPN, SVGIG (reference sequence). Trimming shortened V by 1 base and J by 8 bases, and 9 bases separated the two germline ends. The CDR3 is 11 amino acids.

The rearrangement joins TRBV7-9 to TRBJ2-7; D uncertain. CDR3 length: 13 amino acids. V lost 3 bases and J 1 base, leaving 7 bases between the germline ends. Germline lookup yields CDR1 SEHNR and CDR2 FQNEAQ (reference sequence). The CDR3 sequence: CASSFGFSYEQYF. Here the CDR3 DNA reads TGTGCCAGCAGCTTCGGGTTTTCCTACGAGCAGTACTTC. Full variable domain (outside the CDR3, taken from reference TRBV7-9 and TRBJ2-7): DTGVSQNPRHKITKRGQNVTFRCDPISEHNRLYWYRQTLGQGPEFLTYFQNEAQLEKSRLLSDRFSAERPKGSFSTLEIQRTEQGDSAMYLCASSFGFSYEQYFGPGTRLTVT.

The rearrangement uses TRBV2 and TRBJ2-1, with TRBD2 matching over 7 bases. Trimming took 4 bases from V and 1 from J; bases not matched to a gene: 13. In germline, CDR1 is SNHLY, CDR2 FYNNEI. CDR3 length: 18 amino acids. The CDR3 sequence is CASSVGTTWTRSYNEQFF. The DNA for the CDR3 is TGTGCCAGCAGTGTTGGGACTACCTGGACTCGTTCCTACAATGAGCAGTTCTTC.

The genes are TRBV12-5 and TRBJ2-7; 7 positions match TRBD1. Germline trimming cut 5 bases from V and 4 bases from J; bases unmatched to any gene: 5. The germline gives CDR1 LGHNT, CDR2 FRNRAP. The CDR3 is 13 residues long. CDR3 sequence: CASGQDRRYEQYF. CDR3 sequence (DNA): TGTGCTAGTGGTCAGGACAGGAGATACGAGCAGTACTTC.

This clone is a singleton in its sample. The genes are TRBV5-4 and TRBJ1-3; D unresolved. The CDR3 consists of 15 residues. In germline, CDR1 is SGHNT, CDR2 YYREEE (reference sequence). V gave up 3 bases and J gave up 2 bases, with 12 bases separating them. CDR3 bases: TGTGCCAGCAGCTCCGACCCACTAACTGGAAACACCATATATTTT. Protein: CASSSDPLTGNTIYF.

The chain employs TRBV27 and TRBJ2-5; TRBD1 aligns across 9 bases. V trimming: 5 bases; J trimming: 7 bases; junction bases outside the gene matches: 8. The CDR3 spans 14 residues. Germline-derived CDR1 and CDR2 are MNHEY and SMNVEV (reference sequence). The CDR3 nucleotides read TGTGCCAGCAGTCCACAGGGGGCGCGGGGGACCCAGTACTTC. Translating it yields CASSPQGARGTQYF.

This clone came up a few times. The same CDR3 arises from other DNA sequences in this sample as well. V gene TRBV9 combines with J gene TRBJ1-3; D gene ambiguous. Trimming removed 0 bases from V and 0 bases from J, with 4 bases in between. The CDR3 runs 14 residues. Per germline, CDR1 SGDLS and CDR2 YYNGEE. In nucleotides, the CDR3 is TGTGCCAGCAGCGTAGATGACTCTGGAAACACCATATATTTT. This sequence encodes CASSVDDSGNTIYF.

The chain recombines TRBV6-1 with TRBJ2-7; 7 bases match TRBD2. Germline V CDR1 and CDR2: MNHNS, SASEGT. V dropped 3 bases and J dropped 8; count of bases not matched to a gene: 7. This CDR3 region has 13 residues. CDR3 sequence reads: CASSDNWSGKQYF. CDR3 nucleotides: TGTGCCAGCAGTGATAACTGGAGCGGGAAGCAGTACTTC.

The chain uses TRBV6-6 and TRBJ1-1; possibly TRBD1 for D (6 bases). This CDR3 has 14 residues. Germline V lookup: CDR1 MNHNY, CDR2 SVGAGI (reference sequence). Trimming removed 7 bases at V and 4 bases at J, with 16 bases between. DNA for the CDR3: TGTGCCAGCACCCTACAGGGAGAGCGCACTGAAGCTTTCTTT. Translating it yields CASTLQGERTEAFF.

This chain links TRBV5-4 with TRBJ2-1; D perhaps matches TRBD2 (5 bases). V lost 1 base and J lost 7, with 15 bases in between. The CDR3 has 15 residues. Germline V gives CDR1 SGHNT, CDR2 YYREEE (reference sequence). CDR3: CASSLSGYSLNEQFF. The CDR3 bases are TGTGCCAGCAGCTTGTCGGGGTATAGTTTAAATGAGCAGTTCTTC.